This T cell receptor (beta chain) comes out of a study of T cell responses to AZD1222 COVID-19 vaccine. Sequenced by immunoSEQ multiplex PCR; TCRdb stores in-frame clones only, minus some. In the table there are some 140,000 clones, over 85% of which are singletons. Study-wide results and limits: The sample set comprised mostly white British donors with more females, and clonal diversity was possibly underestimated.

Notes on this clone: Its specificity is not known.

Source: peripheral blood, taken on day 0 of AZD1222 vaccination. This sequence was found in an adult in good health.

This CDR3 reads CASSRRATGRAAHEKLFF. In DNA, the CDR3 is TGTGCCAGTAGCCGGCGGGCGACAGGCCGCGCGGCCCATGAAAAACTGTTTTTT. V is TRBV19 and J is TRBJ1-4, with D possibly TRBD1 on 6 matching bases. The CDR3 extends over 18 amino acids. V dropped 6 bases and J dropped 6 bases, with 26 bases sitting between them. Germline V CDR1 and CDR2: LNHDA, SQIVND (reference sequence).